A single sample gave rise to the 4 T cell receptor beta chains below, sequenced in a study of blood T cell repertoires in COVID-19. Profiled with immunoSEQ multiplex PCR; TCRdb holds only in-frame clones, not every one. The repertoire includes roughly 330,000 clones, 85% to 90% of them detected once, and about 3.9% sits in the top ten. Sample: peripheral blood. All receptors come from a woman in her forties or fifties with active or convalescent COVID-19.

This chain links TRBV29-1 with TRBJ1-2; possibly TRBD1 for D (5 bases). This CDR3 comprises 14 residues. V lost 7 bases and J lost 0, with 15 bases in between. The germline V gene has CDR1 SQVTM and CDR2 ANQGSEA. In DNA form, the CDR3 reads TGCAGCGCCGGGGGGGGAAAAGCTAACTATGGCTACACCTTC. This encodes CSAGGGKANYGYTF.

The DNA of the CDR3 is TGCGCCAGCAGCCAAGCCCGGAGCTCCTATAATTCACCCCTCCACTTT. Translating gives CASSQARSSYNSPLHF. The chain combines TRBV4-3 with TRBJ1-6; D is ambiguous. Germline CDR1 reads LGHNA; CDR2 reads YSLEER. V was cut by 1 base and J by 0 bases, with 7 bases left in between. The CDR3 is made up of 16 amino acids.

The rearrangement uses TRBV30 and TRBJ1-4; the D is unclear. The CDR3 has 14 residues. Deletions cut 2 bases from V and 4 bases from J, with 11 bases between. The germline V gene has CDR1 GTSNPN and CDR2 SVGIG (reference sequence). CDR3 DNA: TGTGCCTGGAGTAAGGGAGGGAGTAATGAAAAACTGTTTTTT. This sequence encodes CAWSKGGSNEKLFF.

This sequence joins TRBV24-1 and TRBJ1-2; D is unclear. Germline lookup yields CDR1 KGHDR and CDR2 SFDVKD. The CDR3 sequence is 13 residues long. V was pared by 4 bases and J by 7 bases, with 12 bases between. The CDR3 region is CATSDLNRGGYTF. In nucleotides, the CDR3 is TGTGCCACCAGTGACCTCAACCGAGGTGGCTACACCTTC.